The source of this TCR beta chain is a study of regulatory T cells in long-lasting Graves disease. This CDR3 comprises 15 residues. Per germline, CDR1 MNHNS and CDR2 SASEGT. This clonotype was counted many times. Its antigen remains unknown. At one end the junction does not follow the germline gene, possibly because of a read error. The authors built TCR beta libraries using iRepertoire HTBI primers and Arm-PCR of CDR3 regions. One entry per CDR3 protein results from TCRdb running MiXCR on the multiplex PCR reads. The data contain 380,000 or so distinct CDR3 sequences, around 15% of them seen just once; the ten biggest clones take up 20%. Described time point: newly diagnosed GD, antithyroid drugs for less than 3 months. TCR sequences were obtained from RNA taken from PBMCs. The guidelines of the American Thyroid Association were the basis for diagnosing Graves' disease. Xi'an, China, was home to the endocrinology department that provided patients.

General study points: Favoring TRBV28, TRBJ1-2 and TRBJ2-5 was a feature seen in persistent disease.

The same sample was also used in a study of T cells in Graves' hyperthyroidism and ophthalmopathy. That work adds: A lack of ophthalmopathy progression within 18 months defined stable Graves' hyperthyroidism.

The sequence came from a woman in her late teens or twenties with Graves disease. This material consisted of peripheral blood mononuclear cells (PBMCs), taken at new diagnosis, from a patient treated with antithyroid drugs. V usage is TRBV6-1 and J usage is TRBJ2-7; possibly TRBD1 or TRBD2 for D (5 bases each). CDR3 region: CASSHEGFLFYEQYF. The DNA of the CDR3 is TGCGCCAGCAGCCATGAGGGGTTTCTTTTCTACGAGCAGTACTTC.